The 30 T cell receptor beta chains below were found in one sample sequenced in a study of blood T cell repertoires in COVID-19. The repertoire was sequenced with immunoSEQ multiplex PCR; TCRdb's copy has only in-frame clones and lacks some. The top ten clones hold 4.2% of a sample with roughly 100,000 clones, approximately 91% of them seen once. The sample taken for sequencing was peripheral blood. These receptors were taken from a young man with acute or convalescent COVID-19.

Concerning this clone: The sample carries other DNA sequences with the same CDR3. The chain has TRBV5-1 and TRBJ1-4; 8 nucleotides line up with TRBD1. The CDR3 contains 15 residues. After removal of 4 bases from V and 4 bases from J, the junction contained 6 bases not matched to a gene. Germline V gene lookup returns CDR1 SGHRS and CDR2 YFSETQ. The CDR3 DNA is TGCGCCAGCAGCCCTGGACAGGGCTATAATGAAAAACTGTTTTTT. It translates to CASSPGQGYNEKLFF.

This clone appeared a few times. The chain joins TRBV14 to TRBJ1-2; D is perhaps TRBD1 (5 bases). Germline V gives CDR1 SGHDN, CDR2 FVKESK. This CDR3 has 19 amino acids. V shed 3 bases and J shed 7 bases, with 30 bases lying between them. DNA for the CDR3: TGTGCCAGCAGCCATCCCAAGATAGAGACAGACACTCTAACGGGTGGCTACACCTTC. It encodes CASSHPKIETDTLTGGYTF.

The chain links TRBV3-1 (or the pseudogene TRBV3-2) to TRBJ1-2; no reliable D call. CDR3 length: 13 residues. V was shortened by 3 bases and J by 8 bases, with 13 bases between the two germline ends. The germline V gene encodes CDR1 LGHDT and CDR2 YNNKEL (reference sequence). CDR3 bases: TGTGCCAGCAGCCAGTCTAGCGGGATCGGCTACACCTTC. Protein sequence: CASSQSSGIGYTF.

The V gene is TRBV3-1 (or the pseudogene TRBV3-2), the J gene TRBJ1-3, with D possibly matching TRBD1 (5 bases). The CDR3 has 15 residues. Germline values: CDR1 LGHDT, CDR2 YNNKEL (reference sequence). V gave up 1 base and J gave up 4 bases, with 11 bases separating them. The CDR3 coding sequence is TGTGCCAGCAGCCAAGGGGAGGCAGGGGGAAACACCATATATTTT. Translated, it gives CASSQGEAGGNTIYF.

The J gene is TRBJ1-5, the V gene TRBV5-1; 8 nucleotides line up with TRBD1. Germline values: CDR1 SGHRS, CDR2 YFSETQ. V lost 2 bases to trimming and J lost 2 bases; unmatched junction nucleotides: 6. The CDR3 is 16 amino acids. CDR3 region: CASSFHPGQGNQPQHF. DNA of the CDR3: TGCGCCAGCAGCTTCCACCCGGGACAGGGCAATCAGCCCCAGCATTTT.

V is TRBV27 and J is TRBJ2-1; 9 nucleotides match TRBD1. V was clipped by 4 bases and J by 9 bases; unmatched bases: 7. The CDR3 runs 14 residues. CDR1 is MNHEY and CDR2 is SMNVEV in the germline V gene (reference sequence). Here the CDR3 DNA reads TGTGCCAGCAGTTGGGACAGGGAGGCCGGTGAGCAGTTCTTC. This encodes CASSWDREAGEQFF.

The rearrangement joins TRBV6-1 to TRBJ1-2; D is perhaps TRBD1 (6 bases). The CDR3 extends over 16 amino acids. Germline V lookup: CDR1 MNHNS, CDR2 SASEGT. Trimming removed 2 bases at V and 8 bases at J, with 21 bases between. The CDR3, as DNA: TGTGCCAGCAGTGAAAGGGTGGGGGCGGTCCAGGGAGGCTACACCTTC. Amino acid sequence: CASSERVGAVQGGYTF.

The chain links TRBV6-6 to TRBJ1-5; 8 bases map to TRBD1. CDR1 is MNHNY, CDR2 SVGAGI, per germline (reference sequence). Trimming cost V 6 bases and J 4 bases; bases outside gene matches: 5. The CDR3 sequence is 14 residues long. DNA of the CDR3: TGTGCCAGCAGAATCGGACAGGGTAATCAGCCCCAGCATTTT. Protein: CASRIGQGNQPQHF.

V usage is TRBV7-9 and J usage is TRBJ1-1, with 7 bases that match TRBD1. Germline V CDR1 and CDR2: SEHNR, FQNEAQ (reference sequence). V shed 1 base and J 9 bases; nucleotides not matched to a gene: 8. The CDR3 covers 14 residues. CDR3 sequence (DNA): TGTGCCAGCAGCTTAGAAGGGGGCTCCGAAAAAGCTTTCTTT. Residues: CASSLEGGSEKAFF.

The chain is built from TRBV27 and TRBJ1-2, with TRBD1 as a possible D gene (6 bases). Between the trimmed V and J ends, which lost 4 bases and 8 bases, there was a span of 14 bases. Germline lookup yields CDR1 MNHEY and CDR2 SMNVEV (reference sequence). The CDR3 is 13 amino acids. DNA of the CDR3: TGTGCCAGCAGTTCCCGACAGGCCGGGGGCTACACCTTC. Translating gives CASSSRQAGGYTF.

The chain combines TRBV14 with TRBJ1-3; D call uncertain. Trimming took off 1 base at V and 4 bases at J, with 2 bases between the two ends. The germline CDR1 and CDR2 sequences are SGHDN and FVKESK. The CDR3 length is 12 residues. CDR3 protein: CASSQVGNTIYF. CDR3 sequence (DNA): TGTGCCAGCAGCCAAGTAGGAAACACCATATATTTT.

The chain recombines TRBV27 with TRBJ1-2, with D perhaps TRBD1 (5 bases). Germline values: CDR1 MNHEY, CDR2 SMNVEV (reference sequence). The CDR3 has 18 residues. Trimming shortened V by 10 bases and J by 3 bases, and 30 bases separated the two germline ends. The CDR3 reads CATNFQRGREIEDYGYTF. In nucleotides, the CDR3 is TGTGCCACCAACTTTCAACGGGGCCGGGAGATCGAAGACTATGGCTACACCTTC.

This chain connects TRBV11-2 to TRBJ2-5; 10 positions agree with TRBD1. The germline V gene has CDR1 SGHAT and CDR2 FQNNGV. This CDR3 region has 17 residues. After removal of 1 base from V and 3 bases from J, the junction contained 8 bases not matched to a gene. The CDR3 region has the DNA TGTGCCAGCAGCTTAGGCCTCTGGACAGGGGGAGAAGAGACCCAGTACTTC. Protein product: CASSLGLWTGGEETQYF.

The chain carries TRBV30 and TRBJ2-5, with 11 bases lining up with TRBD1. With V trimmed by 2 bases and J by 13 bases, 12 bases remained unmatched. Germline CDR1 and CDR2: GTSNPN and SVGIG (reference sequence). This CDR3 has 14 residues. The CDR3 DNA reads TGTGCCTGGAGTCTAGGGACAGGGGGTACCGCTGGGTACTTC. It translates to CAWSLGTGGTAGYF.

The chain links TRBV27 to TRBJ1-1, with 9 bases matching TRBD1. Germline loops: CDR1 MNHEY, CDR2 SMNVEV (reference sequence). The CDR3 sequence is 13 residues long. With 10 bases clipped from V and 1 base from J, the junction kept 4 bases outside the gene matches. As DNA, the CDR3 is TGTGCCATACGGGGACAGGGGAACACTGAAGCTTTCTTT. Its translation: CAIRGQGNTEAFF.

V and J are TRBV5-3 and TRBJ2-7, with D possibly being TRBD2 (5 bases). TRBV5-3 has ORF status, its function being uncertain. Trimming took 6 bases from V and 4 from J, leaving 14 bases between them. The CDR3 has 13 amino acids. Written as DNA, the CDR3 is TGTGCCAGAAACAGAGGGCGGGTTTACGAGCAGTACTTC. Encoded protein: CARNRGRVYEQYF.

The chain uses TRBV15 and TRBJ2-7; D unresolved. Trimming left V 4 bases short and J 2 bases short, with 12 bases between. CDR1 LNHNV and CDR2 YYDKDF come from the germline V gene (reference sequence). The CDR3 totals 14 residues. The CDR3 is CATSTPSRTYEQYF. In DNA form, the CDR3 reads TGTGCCACCAGCACACCTTCCAGGACCTACGAGCAGTACTTC.

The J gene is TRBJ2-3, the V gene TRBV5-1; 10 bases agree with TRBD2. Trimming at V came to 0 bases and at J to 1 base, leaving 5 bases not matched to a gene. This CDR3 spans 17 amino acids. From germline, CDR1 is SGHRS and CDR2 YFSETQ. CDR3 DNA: TGCGCCAGCAGCTTGGTAGGTCTAGCGGGAGGCACAGATACGCAGTATTTT. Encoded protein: CASSLVGLAGGTDTQYF.

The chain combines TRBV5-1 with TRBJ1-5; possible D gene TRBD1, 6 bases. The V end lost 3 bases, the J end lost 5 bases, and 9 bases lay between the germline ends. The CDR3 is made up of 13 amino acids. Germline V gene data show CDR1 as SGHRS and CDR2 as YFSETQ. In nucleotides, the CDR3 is TGCGCCAGCAGCTGGGGGCTTGATCAGCCCCAGCATTTT. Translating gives CASSWGLDQPQHF.

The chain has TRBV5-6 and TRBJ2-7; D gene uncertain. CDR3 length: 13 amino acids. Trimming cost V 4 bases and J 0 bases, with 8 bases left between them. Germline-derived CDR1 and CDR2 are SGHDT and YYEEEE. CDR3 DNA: TGTGCCAGCAGCCGAGAGGTCTCCTACGAGCAGTACTTC. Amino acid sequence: CASSREVSYEQYF. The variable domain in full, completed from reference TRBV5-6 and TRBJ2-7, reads DAGVTQSPTHLIKTRGQQVTLRCSPKSGHDTVSWYQQALGQGPQFIFQYYEEEERQRGNFPDRFSGHQFPNYSSELNVNALLLGDSALYLCASSREVSYEQYFGPGTRLTVT.

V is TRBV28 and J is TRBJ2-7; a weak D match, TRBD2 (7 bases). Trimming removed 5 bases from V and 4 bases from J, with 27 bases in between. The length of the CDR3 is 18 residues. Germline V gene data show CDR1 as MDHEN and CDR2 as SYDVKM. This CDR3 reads CASSPTAGARGSRYEQYF. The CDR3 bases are TGTGCCAGCAGTCCAACCGCAGGGGCGCGGGGGAGTAGGTACGAGCAGTACTTC.

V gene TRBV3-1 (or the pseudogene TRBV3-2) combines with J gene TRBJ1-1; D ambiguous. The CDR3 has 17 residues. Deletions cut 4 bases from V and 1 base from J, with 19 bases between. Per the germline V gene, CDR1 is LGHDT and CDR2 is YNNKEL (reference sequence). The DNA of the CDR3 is TGTGCCAGCAGCCCAATAAGACCCCGGGTTGGGAACACTGAAGCTTTCTTT. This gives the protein CASSPIRPRVGNTEAFF.

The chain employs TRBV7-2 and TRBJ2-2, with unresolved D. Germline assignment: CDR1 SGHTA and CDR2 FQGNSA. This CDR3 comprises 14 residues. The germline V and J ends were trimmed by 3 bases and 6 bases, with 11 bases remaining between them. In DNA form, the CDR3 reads TGTGCCAGCAGCTTTGGTCACAAGTCCGGGGAGCTGTTTTTT. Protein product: CASSFGHKSGELFF.

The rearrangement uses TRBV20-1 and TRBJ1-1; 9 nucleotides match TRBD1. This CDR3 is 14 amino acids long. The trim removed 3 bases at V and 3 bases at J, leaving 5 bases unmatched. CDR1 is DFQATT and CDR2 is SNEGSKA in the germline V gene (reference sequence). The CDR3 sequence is CSASIGQGYTEAFF. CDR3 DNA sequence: TGCAGTGCTAGTATAGGACAGGGGTACACTGAAGCTTTCTTT.

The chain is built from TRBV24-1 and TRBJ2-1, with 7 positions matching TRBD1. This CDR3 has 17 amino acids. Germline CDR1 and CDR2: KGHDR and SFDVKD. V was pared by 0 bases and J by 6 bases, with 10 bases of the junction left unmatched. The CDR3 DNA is TGTGCCACCAGTGATTTGCCCGACAGGGAAGGTGGCAATGAGCAGTTCTTC. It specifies CATSDLPDREGGNEQFF.

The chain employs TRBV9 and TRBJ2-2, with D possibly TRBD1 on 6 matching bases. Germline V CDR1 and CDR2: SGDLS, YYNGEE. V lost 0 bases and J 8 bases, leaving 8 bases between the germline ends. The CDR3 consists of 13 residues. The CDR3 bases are TGTGCCAGCAGCGTAGTAGGGACAGGGGAGCTGTTTTTT. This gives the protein CASSVVGTGELFF.

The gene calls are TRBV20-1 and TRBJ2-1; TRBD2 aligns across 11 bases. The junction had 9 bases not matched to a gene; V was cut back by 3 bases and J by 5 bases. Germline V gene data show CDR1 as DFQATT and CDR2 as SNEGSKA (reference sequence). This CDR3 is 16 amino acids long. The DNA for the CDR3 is TGCAGTGCTAGTAGGCTAGCGGGAGGTGAAGACAATGAGCAGTTCTTC. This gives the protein CSASRLAGGEDNEQFF.

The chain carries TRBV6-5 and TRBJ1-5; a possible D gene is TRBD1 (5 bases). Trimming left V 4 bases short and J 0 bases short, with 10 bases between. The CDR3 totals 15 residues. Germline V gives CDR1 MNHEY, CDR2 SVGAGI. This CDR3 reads CASSSGLSSNQPQHF. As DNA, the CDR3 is TGTGCCAGCAGTTCAGGGTTGTCTAGCAATCAGCCCCAGCATTTT.

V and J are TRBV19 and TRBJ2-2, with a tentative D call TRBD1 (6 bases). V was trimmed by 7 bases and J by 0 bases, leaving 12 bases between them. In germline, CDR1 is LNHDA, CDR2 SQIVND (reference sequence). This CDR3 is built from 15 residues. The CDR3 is CASTPGTSNTGELFF. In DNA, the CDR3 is TGTGCCAGTACCCCGGGGACATCGAACACCGGGGAGCTGTTTTTT.

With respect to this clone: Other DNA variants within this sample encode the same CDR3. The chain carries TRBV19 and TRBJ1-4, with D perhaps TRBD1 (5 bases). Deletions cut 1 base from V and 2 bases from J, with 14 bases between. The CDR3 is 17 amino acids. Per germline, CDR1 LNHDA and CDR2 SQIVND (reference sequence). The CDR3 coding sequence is TGTGCCAGTAGTATAGGGCGGGACTCGCTGACTAATGAAAAACTGTTTTTT. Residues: CASSIGRDSLTNEKLFF.